Each of the 25 T cell receptor beta chains below was sequenced from the same sample in a study of blood T cell repertoires in COVID-19. The assay was immunoSEQ multiplex PCR, and TCRdb's table has in-frame clones only and misses some. The sample consists of 250,000 to 300,000 clones, nearly 90% of them appearing once. The sequenced material came from PBMCs or T cells enriched from blood (not recorded which). These receptors were taken from an older woman who had recovered from COVID-19.

The rearrangement links TRBV28 to TRBJ2-3, with a possible D match to TRBD2 (5 bases). Trimming pared 4 bases from V and 3 bases from J, leaving 23 bases between. Germline V gene lookup returns CDR1 MDHEN and CDR2 SYDVKM. This CDR3 is built from 18 residues. The CDR3 here is CASSSSPWPETGTDTQYF. The CDR3 coding sequence is TGTGCCAGCAGTTCATCCCCTTGGCCCGAAACGGGGACAGATACGCAGTATTTT.

This rearrangement joins TRBV7-3 to TRBJ2-7; no clear D. CDR1 and CDR2 (germline): SGHTA, FQGTGA. The ends were cut back, 5 bases at V and 7 bases at J, with 21 bases in the middle. The CDR3 has 15 residues. The CDR3 sequence: CASSTSQQRAAEQYF. CDR3 nucleotide sequence: TGTGCCAGCAGCACTTCCCAGCAGCGTGCCGCGGAGCAGTACTTC.

The CDR3 is CASSELPQGAGANVLTF. DNA for the CDR3: TGCGCCAGCAGCGAGCTCCCCCAGGGGGCCGGGGCCAACGTCCTGACTTTC. The V call is TRBV5-1, the J call TRBJ2-6; 8 bases align to TRBD1. The CDR3 length is 17 residues. CDR1 and CDR2 (germline): SGHRS, YFSETQ. Unmatched junction bases numbered 10, after V lost 4 bases and J lost 4 bases.

V and J are TRBV28 and TRBJ1-2, with 9 bases that match TRBD1. The CDR3 is made up of 16 amino acids. The V gene end was trimmed by 4 bases and the J gene end by 2 bases; junction bases not matched to a gene: 8. CDR1 is MDHEN, CDR2 SYDVKM, per germline. CDR3 DNA sequence: TGTGCCAGCAGTTCCCCACAGGGGGCAAGGAACTATGGCTACACCTTC. The encoded protein is CASSSPQGARNYGYTF.

The chain employs TRBV6-5 and TRBJ2-3; 8 bases map to TRBD1. V was clipped by 5 bases and J by 5 bases; unmatched bases: 6. Germline V gives CDR1 MNHEY, CDR2 SVGAGI. CDR3 length equals 14 residues. CDR3 in amino acids: CASSPGGIGDTQYF. The DNA of the CDR3 is TGTGCCAGCAGTCCAGGGGGCATAGGAGATACGCAGTATTTT.

This clone was seen once. CDR3 sequence (DNA): TGTGCCAGCAGCTTGATTAGCGGGAGCGGCTACGAGCAGTACTTC. Its protein product is CASSLISGSGYEQYF. The genes are TRBV7-2 and TRBJ2-7; 9 nucleotides match TRBD2. There are 15 residues in the CDR3. Per the germline V gene, CDR1 is SGHTA and CDR2 is FQGNSA. V trimming: 3 bases; J trimming: 3 bases; junction bases outside the gene matches: 6.

The gene calls are TRBV3-1 (or the pseudogene TRBV3-2) and TRBJ2-7; 10 bases agree with TRBD1. Germline CDR1 LGHDT, CDR2 YNNKEL (reference sequence). The CDR3 has 14 amino acids. Unmatched junction bases numbered 4, after V lost 3 bases and J lost 5 bases. The CDR3 spells CASSQTGGGDEQYF. The CDR3 DNA follows: TGTGCCAGCAGCCAGACAGGGGGCGGGGACGAGCAGTACTTC.

The genes are TRBV7-9 and TRBJ1-1; TRBD1 aligns across 7 bases. The CDR3 contains 13 residues. V gave up 4 bases and J gave up 3 bases; unmatched junction bases: 2. Germline V lookup: CDR1 SEHNR, CDR2 FQNEAQ (reference sequence). CDR3 DNA sequence: TGTGCCAGCAGCTCCGGGACAGACACTGAAGCTTTCTTT. This encodes CASSSGTDTEAFF.

The CDR3 is CASSSPGYATEAFF. The DNA for the CDR3 is TGTGCCAGCAGCTCACCAGGGTACGCCACTGAAGCTTTCTTT. V gene TRBV5-4 combines with J gene TRBJ1-1; D may be TRBD1 (5 bases). The CDR3 is made up of 14 amino acids. V dropped 3 bases and J dropped 4 bases, with 13 bases sitting between them. The germline gives CDR1 SGHNT, CDR2 YYREEE (reference sequence). Full variable domain (missing parts from reference TRBV5-4 and TRBJ1-1): ETGVTQSPTHLIKTRGQQVTLRCSSQSGHNTVSWYQQALGQGPQFIFQYYREEENGRGNFPPRFSGLQFPNYSSELNVNALELDDSALYLCASSSPGYATEAFFGQGTRLTVV.

The rearrangement links TRBV28 to TRBJ2-7, with TRBD2 identical over 7 bases. Germline CDR1 is MDHEN and CDR2 is SYDVKM. Trimming cost V 7 bases and J 3 bases; bases outside gene matches: 3. The CDR3 sequence is 12 residues long. The CDR3 reads CASTSGDYEQYF. The DNA of the CDR3 is TGTGCCAGCACTAGCGGAGACTACGAGCAGTACTTC.

The chain joins TRBV19 to TRBJ2-7; 7 nucleotides match TRBD1. The CDR3 loop spans 15 amino acids. J gave up 2 bases and V 5 bases, and 9 bases lay outside the gene matches. Germline V CDR1 and CDR2: LNHDA, SQIVND (reference sequence). CDR3 amino acids: CASSPRRGLPYEQYF. CDR3 in DNA: TGTGCCAGTAGTCCCCGCAGGGGGTTACCCTACGAGCAGTACTTC.

A single count supports this clone. Other DNA sequences within the sample encode an identical CDR3. The CDR3 sequence is CASSLGLAGGRETQYF. The CDR3 nucleotides are TGTGCCAGCAGCTTAGGACTAGCGGGGGGCCGAGAGACCCAGTACTTC. V is TRBV7-2 and J is TRBJ2-5; TRBD2 matches 13 bases. J gave up 4 bases and V 1 base, and 3 bases lay outside the gene matches. The CDR3 contains 16 residues. Germline lookup yields CDR1 SGHTA and CDR2 FQGNSA.

This clone was picked up one time. This chain connects TRBV30 to TRBJ2-7; a possible D gene is TRBD1 (6 bases). This CDR3 region has 13 residues. Germline values: CDR1 GTSNPN, CDR2 SVGIG (reference sequence). V was pared by 1 base and J by 2 bases, with 9 bases between. CDR3 in amino acids: CAWSAGVTYEQYF. CDR3 bases: TGTGCCTGGAGTGCAGGGGTAACCTACGAGCAGTACTTC.

In DNA, the CDR3 is TGCGCCAGCAGCTTACTCCTAGCGGGGGAAAAACTGTTTTTT. Translating gives CASSLLLAGEKLFF. The genes are TRBV5-1 and TRBJ1-4; D call uncertain. Per germline, CDR1 SGHRS and CDR2 YFSETQ. CDR3 size: 14 residues. Trimming left V 2 bases short and J 8 bases short, with 13 bases between.

The chain recombines TRBV18 with TRBJ1-1; 10 bases fit TRBD1. Germline lookup yields CDR1 KGHSH and CDR2 LQKENI. V lost 8 bases and J lost 8; bases outside the gene matches: 11. The CDR3 runs 14 residues. This CDR3 is CASRTGTGAPEAFF. The CDR3 coding sequence is TGTGCCAGCCGCACCGGGACAGGGGCGCCCGAAGCTTTCTTT.

This clone was found once. The rearrangement links TRBV18 to TRBJ2-7; 7 bases match TRBD2. Germline trimming cut 4 bases from V and 2 bases from J; bases unmatched to any gene: 14. The CDR3 runs 17 residues. CDR1 is KGHSH, CDR2 LQKENI, per germline. Here the CDR3 reads CASSLTMELANAYEQYF. In DNA form, the CDR3 reads TGTGCCAGCTCACTAACCATGGAACTAGCGAATGCCTACGAGCAGTACTTC.

The rearrangement links TRBV6-5 to TRBJ1-6; D may be TRBD1 (5 bases). Trimming shortened V by 0 bases and J by 6 bases, and 12 bases separated the two germline ends. There are 16 residues in the CDR3. CDR1 is MNHEY and CDR2 is SVGAGI in the germline V gene. The CDR3 loop reads CASSYSLRAGNSPLHF. The CDR3 DNA reads as TGTGCCAGCAGTTACTCTCTCAGGGCCGGTAATTCACCCCTCCACTTT.

The rearrangement links TRBV5-1 to TRBJ2-5; 10 bases are a match to TRBD2. The CDR3 loop spans 15 amino acids. The V and J ends lost 2 bases and 5 bases, in that order; junction bases with no gene match: 6. From germline, CDR1 is SGHRS and CDR2 YFSETQ. Written as DNA, the CDR3 is TGCGCCAGCAGCTTAGGGAGCGGGGGGGCGGAGACCCAGTACTTC. Protein product: CASSLGSGGAETQYF.

This rearrangement joins TRBV12-3 or TRBV12-4 to TRBJ1-1; D is unclear. This CDR3 has 13 residues. V lost 6 bases and J 1 base, leaving 9 bases between the germline ends. Written as DNA, the CDR3 is TGTGCCAGCAGCCTCGGTGAGAACACTGAAGCTTTCTTT. It codes for CASSLGENTEAFF.

The chain links TRBV28 to TRBJ1-2; 11 bases are shared with TRBD1. Trimming took 3 bases from V and 7 from J; bases not matched to a gene: 4. Germline CDR1 is MDHEN and CDR2 is SYDVKM. This CDR3 contains 14 residues. CDR3 sequence: CASSLGQGVGGYTF. The CDR3 DNA reads as TGTGCCAGCAGTTTGGGACAGGGGGTGGGTGGCTACACCTTC.

The rearrangement uses TRBV19 and TRBJ2-4, with no clear D. Germline V gene sequence: CDR1 LNHDA, CDR2 SQIVND (reference sequence). The CDR3 runs 15 residues. V lost 5 bases and J 7 bases, leaving 18 bases between the germline ends. CDR3 nucleotides: TGTGCCAGTAGTCCTCTTGCCCACAGTGGGAACATTCAGTACTTC. Amino acids: CASSPLAHSGNIQYF.

The chain is built from TRBV9 and TRBJ1-5; 10 bases match TRBD1. The germline CDR1 and CDR2 sequences are SGDLS and YYNGEE. There are 19 residues in the CDR3. The trim removed 4 bases at V and 6 bases at J, leaving 19 bases unmatched. CDR3 sequence reads: CASSSLSAGQGKKGQPQHF. Written as DNA, the CDR3 is TGTGCCAGCAGCTCATTATCGGCGGGACAGGGGAAAAAGGGTCAGCCCCAGCATTTT. Variable domain in full (rest from reference TRBV9 and TRBJ1-5): DSGVTQTPKHLITATGQRVTLRCSPRSGDLSVYWYQQSLDQGLQFLIQYYNGEERAKGNILERFSAQQFPDLHSELNLSSLELGDSALYFCASSSLSAGQGKKGQPQHFGDGTRLSIL.

The chain joins TRBV2 to TRBJ1-5, with a weak D call TRBD1 (5 bases). V lost 5 bases to trimming and J lost 0 bases, with 14 bases between them. This CDR3 region has 16 residues. The germline V gene has CDR1 SNHLY and CDR2 FYNNEI. The CDR3 nucleotides read TGTGCCAGCAGTCTTAGTGGGGCCTATAGCAATCAGCCCCAGCATTTT. This translates into CASSLSGAYSNQPQHF.

The chain joins TRBV11-2 to TRBJ2-1; the D gene is possibly TRBD2 (7 bases). The germline CDR1 and CDR2 sequences are SGHAT and FQNNGV. CDR3 length: 14 residues. V gave up 5 bases and J gave up 4 bases, with 12 bases separating them. The CDR3 loop reads CASSQGGVYNEQFF. The CDR3, as DNA: TGTGCCAGCAGCCAAGGGGGGGTTTACAATGAGCAGTTCTTC.

The V call is TRBV5-1, the J call TRBJ2-3; D might be TRBD2 (6 bases). V lost 1 base and J lost 4, with 13 bases in between. Germline-derived CDR1 and CDR2 are SGHRS and YFSETQ. CDR3 size: 15 residues. The DNA for the CDR3 is TGCGCCAGCAGCTTGATCCCGGGAGAGGCAGATACGCAGTATTTT. Translating gives CASSLIPGEADTQYF.